This TCR beta chain appears in the sequencing data of a study of preoperative IRX-2 immunotherapy in early breast cancer. Sample treatment: preoperative locoregional IRX-2 cytokine immunotherapy. This phase Ib study tested locoregional IRX-2 cytokine immunotherapy given before surgery. The assay was immunoSEQ multiplex PCR, and TCRdb's table has in-frame clones only and misses some. The sample shows around 1,200 clones, approximately 75% of them seen only once. The germline V gene has CDR1 SGHDN and CDR2 FVKESK. Trimming cost V 0 bases and J 3 bases, with 11 bases left between them. The CDR3 is 15 amino acids.

The rearrangement joins TRBV14 to TRBJ1-1; the D gene is possibly TRBD1 (6 bases). The sequencing used tumor tissue, collected after IRX-2 immunotherapy. The TCR comes from a human donor with breast cancer. CDR3 residues: CASSQDSRTDTEAFF. Here the CDR3 DNA reads TGTGCCAGCAGCCAAGATTCCCGGACAGACACTGAAGCTTTCTTT.